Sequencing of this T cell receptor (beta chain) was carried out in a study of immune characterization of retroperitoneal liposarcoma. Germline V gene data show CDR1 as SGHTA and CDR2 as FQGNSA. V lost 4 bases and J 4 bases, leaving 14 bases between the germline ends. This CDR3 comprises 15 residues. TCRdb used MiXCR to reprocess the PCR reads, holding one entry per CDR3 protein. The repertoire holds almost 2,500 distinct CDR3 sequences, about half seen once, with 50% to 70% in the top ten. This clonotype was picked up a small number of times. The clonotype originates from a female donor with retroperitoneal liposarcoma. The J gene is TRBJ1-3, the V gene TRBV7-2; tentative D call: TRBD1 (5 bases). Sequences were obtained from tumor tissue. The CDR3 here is CASSWGSKRGNTIYF. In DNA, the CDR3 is TGTGCCAGCAGCTGGGGGAGTAAAAGGGGAAACACCATATATTTT.